This T cell receptor (beta chain) comes out of a study of T cells after yellow fever vaccination. Study-level background: Four memory subsets, EM, EMRA, CM and Tscm, were sorted by CD3, CD45RA, CCR7, CD95.

In this sample, this clonotype turned up many times. Study conclusions and caveats: Almost no vaccine-responding clonotypes were detectable in day 0 sorted memory subsets. In post-booster samples, most primary-vaccination clones reappeared (about 95% CD4, over 70% CD8).

One entry per CDR3 protein, called by TCRdb with MiXCR from the 5' RACE reads. The data hold roughly 32,000 distinct CDR3 sequences, with over 9.5% observed a single time. The sequence was obtained from a man between 18 and 29 years old who received the YFV17D yellow fever vaccine. The specimen comprised PBMCs, either bulk or a sorted T-cell subset (CD4+, CD8+, memory, or dextramer-sorted; not recorded which), sampled around 14 days after the first yellow fever vaccination.

The CDR3 nucleotides read TGTGCCAGCAGTCCCCAGGGTCCTAGCGGGGGGCTCTACAATGAGCAGTTCTTC. This translates into CASSPQGPSGGLYNEQFF. The rearrangement links TRBV27 to TRBJ2-1; 11 bases are a match to TRBD2. V dropped 5 bases and J dropped 3; count of bases not matched to a gene: 12. The CDR3 totals 18 residues. CDR1 and CDR2 from the germline V gene are MNHEY and SMNVEV (reference sequence).